A single sample is the source of the 9 T cell receptor beta chains below, sequenced in a study of T-cell memory formation after mild COVID-19 (dated by TCRdb to the early 2020s). The library was generated by 5' RACE. Sequencing took place on an Illumina NovaSeq 6000. Using fastp at Q25 and MiXCR, TCRdb reprocessed the public reads and kept productive beta chains. Each entry is one CDR3 protein sequence, shown with its most common DNA and genes. This sample is represented by hundreds of thousands of distinct CDR3 sequences; 20% to 25% of them were singletons. In total, the top ten clones hold approximately 12% of the sample. Material for sequencing was PBMCs or a T cell subset sorted from them (not recorded which). These receptors originate from an adult woman who had mild COVID-19 (a few samples of this study predate the infection). The sample titles of this study are shuffled in the database, so cell type and time point are left out; the donor was told from shared clones.

The V gene is TRBV12-3 or TRBV12-4, the J gene TRBJ1-1; a possible D gene is TRBD1 (6 bases). This CDR3 has 13 amino acids. The germline V and J ends were trimmed by 8 bases and 8 bases, with 18 bases remaining between them. The CDR3 loop is CASSPFGGGEAFF. CDR3 sequence (DNA): TGTGCCAGCTCCCCATTTGGGGGCGGGGAAGCTTTCTTT.

As DNA, the CDR3 is TGTGCCAGTAGTATCCATGGTCCAGGCTCACCCCTCCACTTT. Amino acids: CASSIHGPGSPLHF. V is TRBV19 and J is TRBJ1-6, with D unclear. V lost 3 bases and J lost 10, with 13 bases in between. This CDR3 contains 14 residues. Per the germline V gene, CDR1 is LNHDA and CDR2 is SQIVND (reference sequence).

In this sample, this clonotype turned up once. The rearrangement links TRBV20-1 to TRBJ2-2, with a weak D call TRBD1 (5 bases). CDR1 DFQATT and CDR2 SNEGSKA come from the germline V gene (reference sequence). Trimming took 0 bases from V and 0 from J, leaving 11 bases between them. The CDR3 runs 16 residues. The CDR3 spells CSARDWQGTNTGELFF. Here the CDR3 DNA reads TGCAGTGCTAGAGATTGGCAGGGAACGAACACCGGGGAGCTGTTTTTT.

This clonotype has a count of ten or more. The chain uses TRBV3-1 and TRBJ2-7; TRBD1 matches 10 bases. Trimming took 1 base from V and 5 from J; bases not matched to a gene: 5. Germline CDR1 reads LGHDT; CDR2 reads YNNKEL (reference sequence). The CDR3 runs to 15 residues. For the CDR3, the DNA is TGTGCCAGCAGCCAAGGACAGGGGGCGCTTAACGAGCAGTACTTC. This translates into CASSQGQGALNEQYF.

The V call is TRBV27, the J call TRBJ1-6; D gene ambiguous. The CDR3 covers 17 residues. The germline V gene encodes CDR1 MNHEY and CDR2 SMNVEV (reference sequence). V shed 2 bases and J shed 7 bases, with 18 bases lying between them. The CDR3 region has the DNA TGTGCCAGCAGTTTAAGGCCCCCCCGGGTCCAAAATTCACCCCTCCACTTT. Its protein product is CASSLRPPRVQNSPLHF.

This clonotype came up a few times. The rearrangement uses TRBV7-9 and TRBJ2-5; 11 bases match TRBD2. The germline V gene has CDR1 SEHNR and CDR2 FQNEAQ (reference sequence). This CDR3 is 17 amino acids long. Trimming removed 2 bases from V and 3 bases from J; junction bases left unmatched: 8. CDR3 region: CASSLPTSGGSEETQYF. The DNA of the CDR3 is TGTGCCAGCAGCTTACCAACTAGCGGGGGATCAGAAGAGACCCAGTACTTC.

V and J are TRBV3-1 and TRBJ2-7, with 14 bases matching TRBD2. Germline CDR1 reads LGHDT; CDR2 reads YNNKEL (reference sequence). The CDR3 runs to 14 residues. V lost 3 bases and J lost 13; bases outside the gene matches: 8. The CDR3 sequence: CASSQGLAGAPGYF. DNA for the CDR3: TGTGCCAGCAGCCAGGGACTAGCGGGGGCCCCTGGTTACTTC.

CDR3 nucleotide sequence: TGCAGTGCCAGCGCCGGGGAGATCTCCTACAATGAGCAGTTCTTC. It yields the protein CSASAGEISYNEQFF. The V call is TRBV20-1, the J call TRBJ2-1; perhaps TRBD2 as D (5 bases). Germline assignment: CDR1 DFQATT and CDR2 SNEGSKA (reference sequence). The CDR3 is 15 amino acids. Deletions cut 6 bases from V and 0 bases from J, with 15 bases between.

The chain has TRBV4-1 and TRBJ2-1, with D perhaps matching TRBD2 (6 bases). The V and J ends lost 4 bases and 1 base respectively, with 11 bases between them. This CDR3 comprises 15 residues. In germline, CDR1 is MGHRA, CDR2 YSYEKL. CDR3 in amino acids: CASSPLGGSYNEQFF. The CDR3 DNA is TGCGCCAGCAGCCCGTTGGGGGGTTCCTACAATGAGCAGTTCTTC.